The 2 T cell receptor beta chains below come from one sample, sequenced in a study of blood T cell repertoires in COVID-19. This table comes from immunoSEQ multiplex PCR, and its TCRdb copy is limited to in-frame clones, with some not included. Counted here are about 310,000 clones, 85% to 90% occurring once; the ten biggest clones make up 2.5% to 3%. The sequenced material came from peripheral blood. The origin of the receptors is a woman between 25 and 40 years old with COVID-19, enrolled during active disease.

This clone came up many times. The chain has TRBV7-9 and TRBJ2-3, with D hard to call. Per the germline V gene, CDR1 is SEHNR and CDR2 is FQNEAQ (reference sequence). This CDR3 comprises 15 residues. V lost 4 bases, J lost 2 bases, and 13 bases lay in between. CDR3 coding DNA: TGTGCCAGCAGCTCCCCCCTAGAAGACACAGATACGCAGTATTTT. Translation gives CASSSPLEDTDTQYF.

This clone was counted a single time. The V call is TRBV5-4, the J call TRBJ1-2; D gene uncertain. The CDR3 is made up of 13 amino acids. Germline V gene lookup returns CDR1 SGHNT and CDR2 YYREEE (reference sequence). The germline V and J ends were trimmed by 4 bases and 4 bases, with 11 bases remaining between them. The CDR3 spells CASSLPAGYGYTF. The DNA for the CDR3 is TGTGCCAGCAGCCTCCCGGCGGGCTATGGCTACACCTTC.